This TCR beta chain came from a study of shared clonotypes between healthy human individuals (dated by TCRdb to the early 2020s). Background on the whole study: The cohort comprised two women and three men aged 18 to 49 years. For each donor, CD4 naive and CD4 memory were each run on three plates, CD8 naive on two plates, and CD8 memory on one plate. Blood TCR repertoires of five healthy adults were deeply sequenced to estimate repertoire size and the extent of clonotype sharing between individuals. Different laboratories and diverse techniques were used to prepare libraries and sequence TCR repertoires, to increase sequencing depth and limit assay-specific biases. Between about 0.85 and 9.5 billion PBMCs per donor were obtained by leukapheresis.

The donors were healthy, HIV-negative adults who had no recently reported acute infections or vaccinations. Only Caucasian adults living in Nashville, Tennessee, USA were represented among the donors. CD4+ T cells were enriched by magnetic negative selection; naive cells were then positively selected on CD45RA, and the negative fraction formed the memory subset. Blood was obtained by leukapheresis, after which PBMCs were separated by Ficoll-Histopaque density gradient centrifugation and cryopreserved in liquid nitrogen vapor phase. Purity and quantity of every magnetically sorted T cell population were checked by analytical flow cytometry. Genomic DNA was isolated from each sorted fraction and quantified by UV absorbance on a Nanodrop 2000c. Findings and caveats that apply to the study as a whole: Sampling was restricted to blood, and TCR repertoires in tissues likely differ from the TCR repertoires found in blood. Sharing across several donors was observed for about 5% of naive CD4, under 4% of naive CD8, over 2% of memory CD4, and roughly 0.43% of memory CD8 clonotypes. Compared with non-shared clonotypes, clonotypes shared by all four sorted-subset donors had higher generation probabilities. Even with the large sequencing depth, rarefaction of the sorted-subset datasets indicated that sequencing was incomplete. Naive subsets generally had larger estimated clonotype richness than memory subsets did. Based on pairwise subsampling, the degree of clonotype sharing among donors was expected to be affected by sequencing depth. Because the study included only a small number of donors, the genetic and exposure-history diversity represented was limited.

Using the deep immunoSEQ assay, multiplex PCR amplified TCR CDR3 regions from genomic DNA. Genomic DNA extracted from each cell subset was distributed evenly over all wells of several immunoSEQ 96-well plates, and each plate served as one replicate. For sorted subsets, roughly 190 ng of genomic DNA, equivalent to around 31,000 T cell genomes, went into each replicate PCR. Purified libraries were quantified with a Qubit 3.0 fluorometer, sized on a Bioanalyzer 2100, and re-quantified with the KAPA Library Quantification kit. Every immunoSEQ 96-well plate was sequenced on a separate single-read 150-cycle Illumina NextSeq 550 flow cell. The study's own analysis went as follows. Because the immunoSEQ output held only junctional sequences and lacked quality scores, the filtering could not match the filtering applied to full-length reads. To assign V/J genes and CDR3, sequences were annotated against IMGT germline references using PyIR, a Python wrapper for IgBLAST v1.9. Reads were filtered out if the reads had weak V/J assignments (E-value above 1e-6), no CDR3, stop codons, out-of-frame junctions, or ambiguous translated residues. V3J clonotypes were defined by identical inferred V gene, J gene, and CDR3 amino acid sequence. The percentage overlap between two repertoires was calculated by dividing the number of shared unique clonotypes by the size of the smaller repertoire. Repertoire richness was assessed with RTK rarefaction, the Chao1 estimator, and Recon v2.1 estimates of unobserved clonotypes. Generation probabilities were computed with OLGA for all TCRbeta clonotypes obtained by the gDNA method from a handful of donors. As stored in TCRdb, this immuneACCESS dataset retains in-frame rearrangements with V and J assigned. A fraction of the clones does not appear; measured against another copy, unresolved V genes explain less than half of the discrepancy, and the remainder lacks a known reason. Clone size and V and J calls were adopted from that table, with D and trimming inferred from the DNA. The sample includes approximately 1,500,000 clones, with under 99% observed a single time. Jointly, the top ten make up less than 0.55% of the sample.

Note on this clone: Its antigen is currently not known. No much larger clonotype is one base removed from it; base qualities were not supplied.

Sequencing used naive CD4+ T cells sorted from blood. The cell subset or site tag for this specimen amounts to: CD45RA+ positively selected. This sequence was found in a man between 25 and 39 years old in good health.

The sequenced DNA is TGCAGCGTTGGGGTAGCCTACGAGCAGTACTTC. Its protein is CSVGVAYEQYF. The sequence is built from TRBV29-1 and TRBJ2-7; the D segment cannot be called with confidence. According to the germline V gene, CDR1 reads SQVTM and CDR2 reads ANQGSEA. The junction carries 6 bases between V and J, which are trimmed by 4 bases and 2 bases respectively. From cysteine to phenylalanine, the CDR3 is 11 amino acids long. The retained sequence is limited to the CDR3, 33 bases, with the frame set at the first base.